This T cell receptor (beta chain) derives from a study of identical twins. Points from the study as a whole: Insertion counts were lower in abundant cord blood beta clonotypes, a trend that memory repertoires did not show.

This clonotype was seen only a few times. Its antigen is not identified. Template switching added a universal primer site, and cDNA bore unique molecular identifiers. TCRdb passed the 5' RACE reads through MiXCR, listing each CDR3 protein once. The sample has 450,000 or so distinct CDR3 sequences; around a sixth are singletons. What was sequenced was naive T cells sorted from blood. This clonotype was sampled from a man aged 45-65 years in good health.

CDR3 bases: TGCAGTGCTGAGCGGGGGGCTAACAATGAGCAGTTCTTC. Encoded protein: CSAERGANNEQFF. The chain uses TRBV20-1 and TRBJ2-1; 9 bases agree with TRBD2. The CDR3 extends over 13 amino acids. The germline V gene encodes CDR1 DFQATT and CDR2 SNEGSKA (reference sequence). The V and J ends lost 5 bases and 5 bases, in that order; junction bases with no gene match: 4.